This TCR beta chain originates from a study of CD8 T cells in Susac syndrome. Random hexamers were used to reverse transcribe 0.5 to 1 ug of RNA. Multiplex immunoSEQ PCR targeted 54 Vbeta and 13 Jbeta TCR beta segments. TCRdb re-derived calls from the immunoSEQ multiplex PCR reads in MiXCR, one entry per CDR3 protein. The sample consists of around 150,000 distinct CDR3 sequences, 85% to 95% of them appearing once. TCR beta sequencing covered blood CD8+ and CD4+ T cells. The germline V and J ends were trimmed by 4 bases and 6 bases, with 10 bases remaining between them. The CDR3 spans 11 residues. CDR1 SQVTM and CDR2 ANQGSEA come from the germline V gene.

Sequencing was performed on CD4+ T cells from PBMCs. The chain employs TRBV29-1 and TRBJ2-7; possibly TRBD2 for D (6 bases). This receptor was obtained from a human donor with multiple sclerosis. The CDR3 loop is CSVVGGGEQYF. The CDR3 DNA reads as TGCAGCGTTGTCGGGGGTGGCGAGCAGTACTTC.